A single sample gave rise to the 25 T cell receptor beta chains below, sequenced in a study of T-cell memory formation after mild COVID-19. In TCRdb, the 5' RACE reads were re-called with MiXCR into one record per CDR3 protein. Of hundreds of thousands of distinct CDR3 sequences listed, approximately 23% were seen once; the top ten hold about 12%. Sequenced: PBMCs or a T cell subset sorted from them (not recorded which). These receptors all come from an adult woman who had mild COVID-19 (a few samples of this study predate the infection). Cell type and time point are not known.

The V call is TRBV10-3, the J call TRBJ2-5; 9 nucleotides line up with TRBD2. The length of the CDR3 is 15 residues. CDR1 is ENHRY, CDR2 SYGVKD, per germline. The trim removed 6 bases at V and 4 bases at J, leaving 9 bases unmatched. The CDR3 loop reads CAIRSGGGAPETQYF. DNA of the CDR3: TGTGCCATCAGGAGCGGCGGGGGGGCCCCAGAGACCCAGTACTTC.

This clonotype appeared a few times. This sequence joins TRBV6-2 or TRBV6-3 and TRBJ1-2, with D possibly matching TRBD1 (5 bases). The CDR3 extends over 13 amino acids. CDR1 is MNHEY, CDR2 SVGEGT, per germline. V lost 5 bases and J lost 7, with 14 bases in between. In DNA form, the CDR3 reads TGTGCCAGCAGTAACCAGCAGGGTTCTGGCTACACCTTC. It is translated as CASSNQQGSGYTF.

The rearrangement joins TRBV6-6 to TRBJ2-7; D is unclear. Germline CDR1 is MNHNY and CDR2 is SVGAGI (reference sequence). This CDR3 region has 11 residues. V lost 5 bases to trimming and J lost 4 bases, with 6 bases between them. The CDR3 reads CASSEQYEQYF. As DNA, the CDR3 is TGTGCCAGCAGTGAGCAGTACGAGCAGTACTTC.

This clonotype turned up a few times. V and J are TRBV5-1 and TRBJ2-2; 8 bases agree with TRBD2. Germline V CDR1 and CDR2: SGHRS, YFSETQ. V trimming: 7 bases; J trimming: 3 bases; junction bases outside the gene matches: 8. The CDR3 runs 15 residues. In DNA, the CDR3 is TGCGCCAGCTCCCCTTCCGGGAGGGACACCGGGGAGCTGTTTTTT. Protein product: CASSPSGRDTGELFF.

The CDR3 coding sequence is TGTGCCATCAGTGAGGGCGCCAAGATCCAACCCCTCCACTTT. It encodes CAISEGAKIQPLHF. The chain has TRBV10-3 and TRBJ1-6, with no clear D. V was trimmed by 2 bases and J by 12 bases, leaving 14 bases between them. CDR3 length: 14 amino acids. The germline CDR1 and CDR2 sequences are ENHRY and SYGVKD.

V usage is TRBV30 and J usage is TRBJ1-2; 8 bases match TRBD1. The V and J ends lost 0 bases and 7 bases, in that order; junction bases with no gene match: 7. CDR1 is GTSNPN, CDR2 SVGIG, per germline (reference sequence). The CDR3 consists of 14 residues. The chain's CDR3 is CAWSVGTGWSGYTF. The CDR3, as DNA: TGTGCCTGGAGTGTAGGGACAGGTTGGTCTGGCTACACCTTC.

This clonotype has a count of ten or more. The chain joins TRBV29-1 to TRBJ2-2; TRBD1 matches 8 bases. The germline V gene encodes CDR1 SQVTM and CDR2 ANQGSEA. The length of the CDR3 is 14 residues. After removal of 6 bases from V and 3 bases from J, the junction contained 6 bases not matched to a gene. The CDR3 region is CSVRDRIDTGELFF. DNA of the CDR3: TGCAGCGTCAGGGACAGGATAGACACCGGGGAGCTGTTTTTT.

The chain employs TRBV18 and TRBJ1-2; D may be TRBD1 (5 bases). Trimming cost V 2 bases and J 8 bases, with 12 bases left between them. The CDR3 runs 13 residues. Germline V gene lookup returns CDR1 KGHSH and CDR2 LQKENI. The CDR3 DNA is TGTGCCAGCTCACCAGCCAGGGCGAGGGGCTACACCTTC. As protein: CASSPARARGYTF.

V is TRBV5-1 and J is TRBJ1-1; the D gene is possibly TRBD1 (6 bases). The CDR3 contains 15 residues. Trimming pared 5 bases from V and 4 bases from J, leaving 18 bases between. Germline V gives CDR1 SGHRS, CDR2 YFSETQ. This chain's CDR3 is CASRRQAQDFTEAFF. In DNA form, the CDR3 reads TGCGCCAGCAGACGACAGGCGCAGGACTTCACTGAAGCTTTCTTT.

The rearrangement links TRBV5-1 to TRBJ2-2; weak D call: TRBD1 (5 bases). The germline V gene encodes CDR1 SGHRS and CDR2 YFSETQ. V was pared by 6 bases and J by 3 bases, with 18 bases between. This CDR3 is built from 16 residues. The CDR3 region has the DNA TGCGCCAGCACCTGGGGTCAGGGATTCCACACCGGGGAGCTGTTTTTT. It translates to CASTWGQGFHTGELFF.

The gene calls are TRBV15 and TRBJ2-3; D is uncertain. The germline V and J ends were trimmed by 1 base and 5 bases, with 13 bases remaining between them. CDR3 length: 15 amino acids. Per the germline V gene, CDR1 is LNHNV and CDR2 is YYDKDF (reference sequence). The CDR3 protein is CATSRGDRAGDTQYF. The CDR3 DNA sequence: TGTGCCACCAGCAGAGGAGACCGTGCCGGAGATACGCAGTATTTT. The whole variable domain, filled in from reference TRBV15 and TRBJ2-3, reads DAMVIQNPRYQVTQFGKPVTLSCSQTLNHNVMYWYQQKSSQAPKLLFHYYDKDFNNEADTPDNFQSRRPNTSFCFLDIRSPGLGDTAMYLCATSRGDRAGDTQYFGPGTRLTVL.

This clonotype was observed a few times. CDR3 sequence: CSVEDRDSAYEQYF. The DNA of the CDR3 is TGCAGCGTTGAAGACCGGGACAGCGCCTACGAGCAGTACTTC. The chain joins TRBV29-1 to TRBJ2-7; 7 nucleotides match TRBD1. V lost 0 bases and J lost 2; bases outside the gene matches: 4. Germline V gene sequence: CDR1 SQVTM, CDR2 ANQGSEA. This CDR3 has 14 amino acids.

The gene calls are TRBV6-4 and TRBJ1-5; possibly TRBD1 for D (5 bases). With 0 bases removed from V and 4 bases from J, the gap between germline ends came to 7 bases. The CDR3 extends over 14 amino acids. Germline V lookup: CDR1 MRHNA, CDR2 SNTAGT. CDR3 in DNA: TGTGCCAGCAGTGACTCAGAGGGGAATCAGCCCCAGCATTTT. Its protein is CASSDSEGNQPQHF.

This clonotype has only a few counts. The gene calls are TRBV29-1 and TRBJ2-1; D gene unclear. Trimming cost V 4 bases and J 3 bases, with 4 bases left between them. Looked up from germline, CDR1 is SQVTM and CDR2 is ANQGSEA. This CDR3 has 11 amino acids. CDR3 loop: CSVGSYNEQFF. The CDR3 nucleotides read TGCAGCGTTGGAAGCTACAATGAGCAGTTCTTC.

V and J are TRBV5-1 and TRBJ1-1, with unresolved D. The V gene's germline CDR1 is SGHRS and CDR2 YFSETQ. The CDR3 length is 14 residues. The germline V and J ends were trimmed by 7 bases and 5 bases, with 18 bases remaining between them. CDR3: CASGSTILGTEAFF. CDR3 DNA sequence: TGCGCCAGCGGCAGCACCATATTGGGGACTGAAGCTTTCTTT.

The chain links TRBV6-5 to TRBJ2-3, with 11 bases identical to TRBD2. Per the germline V gene, CDR1 is MNHEY and CDR2 is SVGAGI. The CDR3 covers 17 residues. The trim removed 0 bases at V and 5 bases at J, leaving 7 bases unmatched. Here the CDR3 reads CASSYSSGGAVGDTQYF. DNA for the CDR3: TGTGCCAGCAGTTACTCTAGCGGGGGGGCCGTAGGAGATACGCAGTATTTT.

Only a few counts were recorded for this clonotype. The V call is TRBV5-4, the J call TRBJ2-1; no firm D call. The germline V gene encodes CDR1 SGHNT and CDR2 YYREEE (reference sequence). Trimming stripped 3 bases from V and 0 bases from J, with 13 bases between. The CDR3 loop spans 16 amino acids. This CDR3 reads CASSSLLADSYNEQFF. DNA for the CDR3: TGTGCCAGCAGCTCACTCCTTGCCGACTCCTACAATGAGCAGTTCTTC.

This clonotype was seen a few times. This chain uses TRBV6-5 with TRBJ1-2; 10 positions agree with TRBD1. Trimming removed 4 bases from V and 4 bases from J; junction bases left unmatched: 6. The CDR3 sequence is 15 residues long. Germline V gene data show CDR1 as MNHEY and CDR2 as SVGAGI. For the CDR3, the DNA is TGTGCCAGCAGTTTGACAGGGGGCAAAGGCTATGGCTACACCTTC. Protein: CASSLTGGKGYGYTF.

This clonotype turned up a few times. This sequence joins TRBV7-8 and TRBJ2-1, with no clear D. Germline V gives CDR1 SGHVS, CDR2 FQNEAQ. The CDR3 consists of 14 residues. Trimming left V 1 base short and J 8 bases short, with 12 bases between. The CDR3 is CASSLGQWADEQFF. CDR3 nucleotides: TGTGCCAGCAGCTTAGGGCAGTGGGCGGATGAGCAGTTCTTC.

The rearrangement links TRBV4-3 to TRBJ1-2, with D possibly being TRBD1 (6 bases). The V gene lost 0 bases and the J gene lost 3 bases, with 14 bases spanning the gap. Germline V gene lookup returns CDR1 LGHNA and CDR2 YSLEER. The CDR3 length is 16 residues. The CDR3 is CASSQDYRDKYYGYTF. CDR3 nucleotides: TGCGCCAGCAGCCAAGATTACCGGGACAAGTACTATGGCTACACCTTC.

The chain is built from TRBV9 and TRBJ2-5, with D possibly TRBD1 on 6 matching bases. V gave up 2 bases and J gave up 2 bases, with 10 bases separating them. The CDR3 loop spans 14 amino acids. Per the germline V gene, CDR1 is SGDLS and CDR2 is YYNGEE. CDR3 coding DNA: TGTGCCAGCAGCGTCGGGACAAATCAAGAGACCCAGTACTTC. It specifies CASSVGTNQETQYF.

The chain joins TRBV9 to TRBJ2-1; tentatively, D is TRBD2 (5 bases). Germline-derived CDR1 and CDR2 are SGDLS and YYNGEE. CDR3 length: 13 amino acids. Trimming took off 0 bases at V and 6 bases at J, with 7 bases between the two ends. The CDR3, as DNA: TGTGCCAGCAGCGTAGCGGGGTCCAATGAGCAGTTCTTC. Encoded protein: CASSVAGSNEQFF.

The chain uses TRBV24-1 and TRBJ2-5; 8 bases fit TRBD1. J was trimmed by 5 bases and V by 2 bases; bases with no gene match: 0. The CDR3 runs 13 residues. The germline V gene has CDR1 KGHDR and CDR2 SFDVKD. CDR3 amino acids: CATSDWTGETQYF. Written as DNA, the CDR3 is TGTGCCACCAGTGATTGGACAGGGGAGACCCAGTACTTC.

The chain couples TRBV7-9 to TRBJ2-7; 8 bases line up with TRBD1. The CDR3 contains 15 residues. J was trimmed by 1 base and V by 4 bases; bases with no gene match: 6. CDR1 is SEHNR, CDR2 FQNEAQ, per germline (reference sequence). The CDR3 DNA reads TGTGCCAGCAGCTCCCCCGACAGGGGTTCCTACGAGCAGTACTTC. The encoded protein is CASSSPDRGSYEQYF.

This clonotype appeared a few times. The chain recombines TRBV12-3 or TRBV12-4 with TRBJ2-1; D may be TRBD1 or TRBD2 (5 bases each). The CDR3 covers 12 residues. Deletions cut 4 bases from V and 14 bases from J, with 15 bases between. The CDR3 bases are TGTGCCAGCAGTTCCCGGGACCTAGTAGAGTTCTTC. Residues: CASSSRDLVEFF.